The clone carrying this T cell receptor (beta chain) was recorded at least ten times. No antigen is known for it. Germline is not matched at one junction end, which may reflect a read error. The data belong to a study of blood T cells in healthy people across ages. At the level of the study: Template switching picked up about one barcoded beta molecule for each two T cells. Findings of the study overall: PBMCs left unsorted prevented a conclusive naive versus antigen-experienced comparison.

The germline V gene encodes CDR1 SGHRS and CDR2 YFSETQ. CDR3 length equals 14 residues. Investigators took around 11 milliliters of peripheral blood from every donor. For the second PCR, which ran for about 6 to 11 cycles, a sample-barcoded 5' primer and a J-beta primer mix were used. In TCRdb, the 5' RACE reads were re-called with MiXCR into one record per CDR3 protein. Of hundreds of thousands of distinct CDR3 sequences in the sample, 35% to 60% are singletons; the top ten hold 15% to 20%. The sample was blood. The origin of this receptor is a man older than 75 in good health. This chain links TRBV5-1 with TRBJ2-7; 7 nucleotides match TRBD1. For the CDR3, the DNA is TGTGCCAGCAGTTCGACAGGGAGCTCCTACGAGCAGTACTTC. Amino acid sequence: CASSSTGSSYEQYF.